What follows are 27 T cell receptor beta chains derived from one specimen sequenced in a study of vaccination effects on CD4 cells after COVID-19. What these receptors recognize is not known. TCRdb keeps only in-frame clones here, not all; method: immunoSEQ multiplex PCR. The data contain 67,000 or so clones, around 81% of them singletons. Peptide-pool stimulation followed by sequencing identified expanded antigen-specific CD4+ clonotypes in the ViraFEST assay. Following 10 days of culture, CD4+ T cells were isolated. Either the mRNA-1273 or the BNT162b2 vaccine was given to participants as two doses. The starting material was CD4+ T cells from PBMCs cultured with HCoV-229E spike peptides, obtained after COVID-19 vaccination. These receptors were taken from a human donor who received a COVID-19 vaccine.

The chain recombines TRBV3-1 (or the pseudogene TRBV3-2) with TRBJ1-3, with D maybe TRBD1 (6 bases). The CDR3 contains 18 residues. CDR1 is LGHDT, CDR2 YNNKEL, per germline (reference sequence). V lost 1 base, J lost 0 bases, and 16 bases lay in between. The CDR3 nucleotides are TGTGCCAGCAGCCAAGTGGGACACTTCTCATTCTCTGGAAACACCATATATTTT. Amino acid sequence: CASSQVGHFSFSGNTIYF.

The chain uses TRBV19 and TRBJ2-1; 10 nucleotides match TRBD2. From germline, CDR1 is LNHDA and CDR2 SQIVND (reference sequence). The CDR3 consists of 16 residues. With 2 bases clipped from V and 5 bases from J, the junction kept 6 bases outside the gene matches. CDR3 nucleotide sequence: TGTGCCAGTAGTATACTCACTAGCGGGAAGGACAATGAGCAGTTCTTC. Residues: CASSILTSGKDNEQFF.

In its sample, this clone was seen a few times. The chain joins TRBV9 to TRBJ1-6; a weak D match, TRBD1 (6 bases). The CDR3 has 16 residues. V was clipped by 0 bases and J by 4 bases, with 11 bases between them. CDR1 and CDR2 (germline): SGDLS, YYNGEE. This chain's CDR3 is CASSVAGDAYNSPLHF. The CDR3, as DNA: TGTGCCAGCAGCGTAGCAGGGGACGCGTATAATTCACCCCTCCACTTT.

The chain couples TRBV7-8 to TRBJ1-2; TRBD1 matches at 8 bases. Germline lookup yields CDR1 SGHVS and CDR2 FQNEAQ. The ends lost 1 base at V and 2 bases at J; junction bases unmatched: 3. This CDR3 has 15 amino acids. CDR3 protein: CASSLGDRGNYGYTF. The CDR3 nucleotides are TGTGCCAGCAGCTTAGGTGACAGGGGAAACTATGGCTACACCTTC. Combining the CDR3 with reference TRBV7-8 and TRBJ1-2 gives the whole variable domain GAGVSQSPRYKVAKRGQDVALRCDPISGHVSLFWYQQALGQGPEFLTYFQNEAQLDKSGLPSDRFFAERPEGSVSTLKIQRTQQEDSAVYLCASSLGDRGNYGYTFGSGTRLTVV.

For the CDR3, the DNA is TGTGCCACCAGCGGGACAGGCGATCAGCCCCAGCATTTT. This codes for CATSGTGDQPQHF. The chain joins TRBV15 to TRBJ1-5; 8 bases line up with TRBD1. From germline, CDR1 is LNHNV and CDR2 YYDKDF (reference sequence). This CDR3 is 13 amino acids long. Unmatched junction bases numbered 2, after V lost 5 bases and J lost 5 bases.

This chain links TRBV24-1 with TRBJ1-5, with a tentative D call TRBD1 (6 bases). CDR1 and CDR2 (germline): KGHDR, SFDVKD. Trimming left V 2 bases short and J 4 bases short, with 8 bases between. The CDR3 length is 14 residues. Here the CDR3 DNA reads TGTGCCACCAGTGATTCCGGACAGAATCAGCCCCAGCATTTT. Translated, it gives CATSDSGQNQPQHF.

V and J are TRBV18 and TRBJ2-3; 10 bases are shared with TRBD1. Germline CDR1 KGHSH, CDR2 LQKENI. This CDR3 is 16 amino acids long. Unmatched junction bases numbered 1, after V lost 1 base and J lost 0 bases. CDR3 coding DNA: TGTGCCAGCTCACCACGGACAGGGGGGAGCACAGATACGCAGTATTTT. It translates to CASSPRTGGSTDTQYF.

CDR3 DNA: TGTGCCGTCCGTAGAACGGGGCCCCAAAGGGGCACCGGGGAGCTGTTTTTT. This gives the protein CAVRRTGPQRGTGELFF. This chain joins TRBV10-3 and TRBJ2-2; D tentatively fits TRBD1 or TRBD2 (5 bases each). V lost 11 bases and J lost 4, with 26 bases in between. This CDR3 region has 17 residues. Germline CDR1 and CDR2: ENHRY and SYGVKD.

The chain carries TRBV6-2 or TRBV6-3 and TRBJ1-2; D remains unclear. V was trimmed by 0 bases and J by 0 bases, leaving 5 bases between them. Germline V lookup: CDR1 MNHEY, CDR2 SVGEGT. CDR3 size: 14 residues. The CDR3 sequence is CASSYSAANYGYTF. CDR3 nucleotides: TGTGCCAGCAGTTACTCCGCAGCTAACTATGGCTACACCTTC.

The rearrangement links TRBV23-1 to TRBJ1-2, with D possibly being TRBD1 (6 bases). TRBV23-1 is sorted into the ORF group, with uncertain function. The V and J ends lost 2 bases and 3 bases respectively, with 31 bases between them. The CDR3 is 21 amino acids. This CDR3 reads CASSQENRDTVLAPEDYGYTF. The CDR3 nucleotides read TGCGCCAGCAGTCAAGAGAACCGGGACACGGTTTTGGCCCCCGAAGACTATGGCTACACCTTC.

This chain uses TRBV7-2 with TRBJ2-3; no clear D gene. The CDR3 loop spans 14 amino acids. Trimming took off 5 bases at V and 1 base at J, with 10 bases between the two ends. The germline CDR1 and CDR2 sequences are SGHTA and FQGNSA. CDR3 residues: CASSPEIGTDTQYF. The CDR3 coding sequence is TGTGCCAGCAGCCCCGAGATAGGCACAGATACGCAGTATTTT.

This clone was seen more than once but under ten times. The gene calls are TRBV28 and TRBJ1-2, with D maybe TRBD1 (5 bases). CDR1 is MDHEN and CDR2 is SYDVKM in the germline V gene. The V and J ends lost 4 bases and 4 bases respectively, with 10 bases between them. CDR3 length: 13 amino acids. The DNA of the CDR3 is TGTGCCAGCAGTTCACCAGGGTTCTATGGCTACACCTTC. Its translation is CASSSPGFYGYTF.

J is TRBJ1-4 and V is TRBV28; 7 bases map to TRBD1. This CDR3 contains 15 residues. J was trimmed by 7 bases and V by 6 bases; bases with no gene match: 11. CDR1 and CDR2 from the germline V gene are MDHEN and SYDVKM. Here the CDR3 reads CASSKPGTVGEKLFF. The CDR3 DNA follows: TGTGCCAGCAGCAAGCCTGGGACAGTTGGTGAAAAACTGTTTTTT.

The chain uses TRBV5-5 and TRBJ1-6; the D gene is possibly TRBD1 (6 bases). The ends were cut back, 4 bases at V and 4 bases at J, with 12 bases in the middle. This CDR3 spans 15 amino acids. Germline V gene data show CDR1 as SGHKS and CDR2 as YYEKEE (reference sequence). Here the CDR3 reads CASSPPQGYNSPLHF. The CDR3, as DNA: TGTGCCAGCAGCCCCCCACAGGGTTATAATTCACCCCTCCACTTT.

This rearrangement joins TRBV6-5 to TRBJ1-2; D is uncertain. This CDR3 spans 16 amino acids. Trimming cost V 0 bases and J 8 bases, with 19 bases left between them. CDR1 is MNHEY and CDR2 is SVGAGI in the germline V gene. The CDR3 region has the DNA TGTGCCAGCAGTTACTCGAATTCGGTCGGGCGATCAGGCTACACCTTC. It is translated as CASSYSNSVGRSGYTF.

This chain uses TRBV24-1 with TRBJ1-2; 8 bases agree with TRBD1. The V and J ends lost 5 bases and 8 bases, in that order; junction bases with no gene match: 12. Germline CDR1 KGHDR, CDR2 SFDVKD. The CDR3 has 15 amino acids. This CDR3 is CATSAGGPSVGGYTF. CDR3 nucleotides: TGTGCCACCAGTGCAGGGGGCCCCTCGGTAGGGGGCTACACCTTC.

The chain has TRBV7-9 and TRBJ2-1; D is perhaps TRBD1 (5 bases). There are 12 residues in the CDR3. V was pared by 3 bases and J by 10 bases, with 10 bases between. The germline V gene has CDR1 SEHNR and CDR2 FQNEAQ (reference sequence). The CDR3 bases are TGTGCCAGCAGCTTTGGAAGGGGCGAGCAGTTCTTC. Protein sequence: CASSFGRGEQFF.

This clone was observed once. This chain links TRBV6-5 with TRBJ2-7; tentatively, D is TRBD2 (6 bases). The germline V gene has CDR1 MNHEY and CDR2 SVGAGI. Trimming took 2 bases from V and 6 from J, leaving 11 bases between them. The CDR3 consists of 13 residues. CDR3 sequence (DNA): TGTGCCAGCAGTTACGAAGTGGAGGGCGAGCAGTACGTC. It specifies CASSYEVEGEQYV.

This clone was detected a few times. The sample carries other DNA sequences with the same CDR3. The rearrangement links TRBV24-1 to TRBJ1-5; D uncertain. The V end was cut by 4 bases, the J end by 4 bases, with 4 bases between. The CDR3 is 12 amino acids. Germline V gene lookup returns CDR1 KGHDR and CDR2 SFDVKD. The CDR3 DNA reads as TGTGCCACCAGTGACCCGAATCAGCCCCAGCATTTT. This codes for CATSDPNQPQHF.

This rearrangement joins TRBV6-5 to TRBJ1-2; maybe TRBD1 (6 bases). Germline V gene lookup returns CDR1 MNHEY and CDR2 SVGAGI. This CDR3 has 14 residues. V dropped 5 bases and J dropped 5 bases, with 15 bases sitting between them. The DNA of the CDR3 is TGTGCCAGCAGTAATTCAGGGGATTTGTATGGCTACACCTTC. This gives the protein CASSNSGDLYGYTF.

The chain uses TRBV18 and TRBJ2-2; 7 positions agree with TRBD2. V dropped 3 bases and J dropped 2; count of bases not matched to a gene: 3. The CDR3 totals 15 residues. The germline CDR1 and CDR2 sequences are KGHSH and LQKENI. CDR3 sequence reads: CASSPGTTNTGELFF. The CDR3, as DNA: TGTGCCAGCTCACCTGGGACTACCAACACCGGGGAGCTGTTTTTT. Supplemented by reference TRBV18 and TRBJ2-2, the full variable domain reads NAGVMQNPRHLVRRRGQEARLRCSPMKGHSHVYWYRQLPEEGLKFMVYLQKENIIDESGMPKERFSAEFPKEGPSILRIQQVVRGDSAAYFCASSPGTTNTGELFFGEGSRLTVL.

Only one count was recorded for this clone. This rearrangement joins TRBV6-5 to TRBJ2-7, with a possible D match to TRBD1 (5 bases). The germline V gene encodes CDR1 MNHEY and CDR2 SVGAGI. The CDR3 is 14 amino acids. V lost 4 bases and J lost 2, with 12 bases in between. The DNA for the CDR3 is TGTGCCAGCAGTTCCCAGGGTAACCCCTACGAGCAGTACGTC. This gives the protein CASSSQGNPYEQYV.

This rearrangement joins TRBV6-1 to TRBJ1-6, with 10 positions matching TRBD1. The CDR3 spans 16 residues. Trimming at V came to 3 bases and at J to 9 bases, leaving 8 bases not matched to a gene. Germline CDR1 is MNHNS and CDR2 is SASEGT. The chain's CDR3 is CASSESPDRGLSPLHF. As DNA, the CDR3 is TGTGCCAGCAGTGAGTCCCCCGACAGGGGGCTTTCACCCCTCCACTTT.

The chain recombines TRBV5-1 with TRBJ1-4; D unclear. V dropped 3 bases and J dropped 7 bases, with 10 bases sitting between them. The CDR3 extends over 13 amino acids. Germline values: CDR1 SGHRS, CDR2 YFSETQ. CDR3 nucleotide sequence: TGCGCCAGCAGCTCAGAGGTAGCTGAAAAACTGTTTTTT. Translation: CASSSEVAEKLFF.

This rearrangement joins TRBV5-4 to TRBJ1-3, with 7 bases lining up with TRBD1. The CDR3 extends over 18 amino acids. Trimming at V came to 0 bases and at J to 0 bases, leaving 9 bases not matched to a gene. CDR1 SGHNT and CDR2 YYREEE come from the germline V gene (reference sequence). The CDR3 region has the DNA TGTGCCAGCAGCTTGGGGGGGACAGCGACGAGCTCTGGAAACACCATATATTTT. It encodes CASSLGGTATSSGNTIYF.

The V and J genes are TRBV6-5 and TRBJ1-3, with 8 bases aligning to TRBD1. This CDR3 spans 15 amino acids. In germline, CDR1 is MNHEY, CDR2 SVGAGI. V lost 6 bases and J lost 1; bases outside the gene matches: 5. The CDR3 protein is CASSPTGASGNTIYF. The CDR3 DNA reads TGTGCCAGCAGCCCGACAGGGGCTTCTGGAAACACCATATATTTT.

V is TRBV18 and J is TRBJ2-2; D is unresolved. V lost 0 bases and J lost 2, with 7 bases in between. CDR1 is KGHSH and CDR2 is LQKENI in the germline V gene. This CDR3 is built from 15 residues. This CDR3 is CASSPPVSNTGELFF. The CDR3 bases are TGTGCCAGCTCACCACCGGTATCCAACACCGGGGAGCTGTTTTTT. Combining the CDR3 with reference TRBV18 and TRBJ2-2 gives the whole variable domain NAGVMQNPRHLVRRRGQEARLRCSPMKGHSHVYWYRQLPEEGLKFMVYLQKENIIDESGMPKERFSAEFPKEGPSILRIQQVVRGDSAAYFCASSPPVSNTGELFFGEGSRLTVL.